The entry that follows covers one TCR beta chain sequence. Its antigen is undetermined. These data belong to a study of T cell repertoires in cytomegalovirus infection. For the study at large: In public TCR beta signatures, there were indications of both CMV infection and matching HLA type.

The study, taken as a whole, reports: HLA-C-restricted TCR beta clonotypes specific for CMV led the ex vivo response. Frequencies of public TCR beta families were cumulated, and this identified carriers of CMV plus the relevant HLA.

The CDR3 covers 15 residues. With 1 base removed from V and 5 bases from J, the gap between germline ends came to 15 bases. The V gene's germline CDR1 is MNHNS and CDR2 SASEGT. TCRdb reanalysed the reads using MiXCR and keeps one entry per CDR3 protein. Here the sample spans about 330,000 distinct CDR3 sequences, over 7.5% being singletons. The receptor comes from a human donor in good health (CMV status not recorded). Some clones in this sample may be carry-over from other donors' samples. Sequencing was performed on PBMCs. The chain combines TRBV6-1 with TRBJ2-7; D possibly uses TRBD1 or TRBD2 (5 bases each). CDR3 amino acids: CASSEGAGTIDEQYF. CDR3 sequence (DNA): TGTGCCAGCAGTGAAGGCGCAGGGACGATAGACGAGCAGTACTTC.